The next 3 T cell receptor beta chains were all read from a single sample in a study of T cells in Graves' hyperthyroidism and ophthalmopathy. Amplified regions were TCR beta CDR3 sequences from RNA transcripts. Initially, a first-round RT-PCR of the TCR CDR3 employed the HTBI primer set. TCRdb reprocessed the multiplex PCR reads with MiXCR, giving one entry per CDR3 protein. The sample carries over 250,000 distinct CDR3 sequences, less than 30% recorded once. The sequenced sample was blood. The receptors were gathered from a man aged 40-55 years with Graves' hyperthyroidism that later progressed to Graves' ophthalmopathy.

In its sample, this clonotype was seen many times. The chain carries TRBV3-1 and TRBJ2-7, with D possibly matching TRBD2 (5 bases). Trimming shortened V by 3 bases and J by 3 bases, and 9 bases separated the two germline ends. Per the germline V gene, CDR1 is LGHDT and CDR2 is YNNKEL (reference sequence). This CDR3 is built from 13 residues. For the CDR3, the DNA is TGTGCCAGCAGCCAGAAGGCGGGCTACGAGCAGTACTTC. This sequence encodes CASSQKAGYEQYF.

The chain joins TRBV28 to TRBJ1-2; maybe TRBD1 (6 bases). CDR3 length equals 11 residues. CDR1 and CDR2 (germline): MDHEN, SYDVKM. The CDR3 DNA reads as TGTCTATCCGGGACAAACTATGGCTACACCTTC. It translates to CLSGTNYGYTF.

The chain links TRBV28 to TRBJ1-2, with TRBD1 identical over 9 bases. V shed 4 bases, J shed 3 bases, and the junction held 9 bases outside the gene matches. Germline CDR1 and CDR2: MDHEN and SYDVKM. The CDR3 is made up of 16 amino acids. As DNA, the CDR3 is TGTGCCAGCAGTTCCCCGGAGGGACAGGGTGACTATGGCTACACCTTC. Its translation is CASSSPEGQGDYGYTF.